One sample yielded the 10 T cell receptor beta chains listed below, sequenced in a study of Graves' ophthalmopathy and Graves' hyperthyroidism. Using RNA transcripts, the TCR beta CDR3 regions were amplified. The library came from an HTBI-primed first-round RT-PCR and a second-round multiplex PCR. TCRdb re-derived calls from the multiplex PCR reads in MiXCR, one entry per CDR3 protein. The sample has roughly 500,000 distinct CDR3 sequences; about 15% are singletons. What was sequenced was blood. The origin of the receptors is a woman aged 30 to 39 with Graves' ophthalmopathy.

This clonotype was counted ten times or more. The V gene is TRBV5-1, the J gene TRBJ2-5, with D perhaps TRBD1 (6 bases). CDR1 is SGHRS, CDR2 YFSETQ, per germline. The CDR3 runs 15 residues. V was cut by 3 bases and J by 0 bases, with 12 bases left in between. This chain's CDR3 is CASSSLDRNQETQYF. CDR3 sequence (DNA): TGCGCCAGCAGCTCCCTCGACAGGAACCAAGAGACCCAGTACTTC.

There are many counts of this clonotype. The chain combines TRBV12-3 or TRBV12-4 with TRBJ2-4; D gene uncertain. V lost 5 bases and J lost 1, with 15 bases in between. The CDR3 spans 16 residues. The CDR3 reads CASSPARGMAKNIQYF. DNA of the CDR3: TGTGCCAGCAGTCCCGCAAGAGGAATGGCCAAAAACATTCAGTACTTC.

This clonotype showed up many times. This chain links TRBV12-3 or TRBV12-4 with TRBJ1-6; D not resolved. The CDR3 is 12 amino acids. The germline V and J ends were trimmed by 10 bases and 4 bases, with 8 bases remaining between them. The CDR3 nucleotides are TGTGCCACCTCGAGTTATAATTCACCCCTCCACTTT. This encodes CATSSYNSPLHF.

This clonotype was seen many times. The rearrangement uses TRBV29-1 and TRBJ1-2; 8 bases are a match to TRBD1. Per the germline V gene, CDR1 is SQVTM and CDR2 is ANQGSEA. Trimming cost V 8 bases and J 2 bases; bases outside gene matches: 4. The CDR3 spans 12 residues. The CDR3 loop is CSQRTGNYGYTF. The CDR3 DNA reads TGCAGCCAGAGGACAGGGAACTATGGCTACACCTTC.

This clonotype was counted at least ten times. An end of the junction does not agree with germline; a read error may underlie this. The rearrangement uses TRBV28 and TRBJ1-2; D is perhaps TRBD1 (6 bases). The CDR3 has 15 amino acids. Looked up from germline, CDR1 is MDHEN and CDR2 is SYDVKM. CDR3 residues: CASTFGTIKDYGYAF. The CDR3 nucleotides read TGTGCCAGCACCTTCGGGACAATTAAGGACTATGGCTACGCCTTC.

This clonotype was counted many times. CDR3 region: CSAEPRDVFEAFF. The CDR3 coding sequence is TGCAGTGCTGAGCCCCGGGACGTCTTTGAAGCTTTCTTT. The V gene is TRBV20-1, the J gene TRBJ1-1; a possible D gene is TRBD1 (5 bases). The germline gives CDR1 DFQATT, CDR2 SNEGSKA (reference sequence). Deletions cut 5 bases from V and 7 bases from J, with 17 bases between. This CDR3 spans 13 amino acids.

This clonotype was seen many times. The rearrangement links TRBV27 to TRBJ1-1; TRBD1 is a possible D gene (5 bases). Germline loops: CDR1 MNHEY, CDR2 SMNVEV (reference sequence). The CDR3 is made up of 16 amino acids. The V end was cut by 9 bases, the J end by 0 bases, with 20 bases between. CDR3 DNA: TGTGCCAGTTACCCTCCCGGGGCGGGTATGAACACTGAAGCTTTCTTT. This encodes CASYPPGAGMNTEAFF.

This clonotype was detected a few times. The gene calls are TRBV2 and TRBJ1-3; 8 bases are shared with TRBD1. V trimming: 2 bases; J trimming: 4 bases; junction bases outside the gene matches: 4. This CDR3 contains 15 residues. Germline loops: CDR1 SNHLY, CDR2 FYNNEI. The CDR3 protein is CASSERQGHGNTIYF. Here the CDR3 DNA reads TGTGCCAGCAGTGAACGACAGGGGCACGGAAACACCATATATTTT.

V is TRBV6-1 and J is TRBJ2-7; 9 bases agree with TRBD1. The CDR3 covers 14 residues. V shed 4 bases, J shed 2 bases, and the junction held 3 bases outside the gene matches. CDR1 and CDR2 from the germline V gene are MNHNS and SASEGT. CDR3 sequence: CASSGNRGPYEQYF. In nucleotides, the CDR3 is TGTGCCAGCAGTGGGAACAGGGGGCCCTACGAGCAGTACTTC.

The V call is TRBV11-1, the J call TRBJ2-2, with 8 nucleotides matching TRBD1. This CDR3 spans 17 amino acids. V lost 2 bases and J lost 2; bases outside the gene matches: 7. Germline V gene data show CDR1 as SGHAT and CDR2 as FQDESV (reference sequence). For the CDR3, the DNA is TGTGCCAGCAGCTTACTCGGACAGGGAGGAAACACCGGGGAGCTGTTTTTT. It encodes CASSLLGQGGNTGELFF.